This is a list of T cell receptor beta chains from one sample in a study of blood T cells in healthy people across ages. TCRdb analysed the 5' RACE reads with MiXCR anew, one entry per CDR3 protein. The data hold approximately 810,000 distinct CDR3 sequences, with 29% observed a single time. Input material: blood. The receptors here all came from an elderly woman in good health. CDR3s include the opening cysteine and the closing phenylalanine or tryptophan. D genes are given only for firm matches. A clone size is listed for some rows: how often the clone was seen (once, few, many), or a class if it is expanded.

CDR3aa,CDR3nt,v_gene,abundance,j_gene,d_gene
CASSLTRNTGELFF,TGTGCCAGCAGCCTTACTAGGAACACCGGGGAGCTGTTTTTT,TRBV7-2,few,TRBJ2-2,.
CASSLYGGLSTDTQYF,TGTGCCAGCAGCTTATATGGAGGGCTGAGCACAGATACGCAGTATTTT,TRBV7-2,many,TRBJ2-3,.
CASSYSVVGSYEQYF,TGTGCCAGCAGTTACTCGGTCGTAGGCTCCTACGAGCAGTACTTC,TRBV6-5,many,TRBJ2-7,.
CASSLRTGGDEQFF,TGCGCCAGCAGCCTGAGGACGGGAGGCGATGAGCAGTTCTTC,TRBV4-3,many,TRBJ2-1,TRBD2
CATSDPAPGIQYF,TGTGCCACCAGTGATCCCGCTCCCGGGATTCAGTACTTC,TRBV24-1,many,TRBJ2-5,.
CASSLAGTDQETQYF,TGCGCCAGCAGCTTGGCCGGGACAGATCAAGAGACCCAGTACTTC,TRBV5-1,few,TRBJ2-5,TRBD1
CASSREGSYNEQFF,TGCGCCAGCAGCCGGGAGGGGTCCTACAATGAGCAGTTCTTC,TRBV4-1,few,TRBJ2-1,TRBD2
CASSQDRRQDTGELFF,TGCGCCAGCAGCCAAGATCGCAGGCAGGACACCGGGGAGCTGTTTTTT,TRBV4-3,.,TRBJ2-2,.
CASSERAGGVVGYTF,TGTGCCAGCAGTGAACGTGCCGGGGGTGTGGTCGGCTACACCTTC,TRBV6-1,few,TRBJ1-2,.
CASSSPDRGKGYTF,TGTGCCAGCAGTTCGCCCGACAGAGGGAAGGGCTACACCTTC,TRBV7-2,many,TRBJ1-2,.
CASTKLTDQPQHF,TGTGCCAGCACCAAACTTACAGATCAGCCCCAGCATTTT,TRBV2,.,TRBJ1-5,.
CASSLMAGIRTDTQYF,TGTGCCAGCAGCTTAATGGCGGGGATAAGAACAGATACGCAGTATTTT,TRBV7-9,many,TRBJ2-3,.
CASSPRGLGTDTQYF,TGTGCCAGCAGCCCACGGGGACTAGGCACAGATACGCAGTATTTT,TRBV2,many,TRBJ2-3,TRBD2
CSVEGLAGGPLGYEQYF,TGCAGCGTTGAGGGACTAGCGGGGGGCCCTTTGGGCTACGAGCAGTACTTC,TRBV29-1,many,TRBJ2-7,TRBD2
CATSDSTGVVYNEQFF,TGTGCCACCAGTGATTCGACAGGGGTAGTCTACAATGAGCAGTTCTTC,TRBV24-1,.,TRBJ2-1,TRBD1
CASSWGSLNTGELFF,TGTGCCAGCAGCTGGGGGTCCCTGAACACCGGGGAGCTGTTTTTT,TRBV7-2,.,TRBJ2-2,.
CASSIAGTSGGAGYNEQFF,TGTGCCAGCAGCATCGCCGGGACTAGCGGGGGGGCAGGCTACAATGAGCAGTTCTTC,TRBV7-2,many,TRBJ2-1,TRBD2
CSAQAGLGNEQFF,TGCAGTGCCCAGGCAGGGTTAGGGAATGAGCAGTTCTTC,TRBV20-1,many,TRBJ2-1,.
CAWRQGPTEAFF,TGTGCCTGGAGACAGGGACCGACTGAAGCTTTCTTT,TRBV30,.,TRBJ1-1,.
CASSSRLATVVENTDTQYF,TGTGCCAGCAGCTCCCGACTAGCCACGGTAGTAGAGAACACAGATACGCAGTATTTT,TRBV5-6,.,TRBJ2-3,TRBD2
CASSQIGTAVINTIYF,TGCGCCAGCAGCCAGATCGGAACGGCGGTAATAAACACCATATATTTT,TRBV4-1,.,TRBJ1-3,.
CATSRQGQPQHF,TGTGCCACCAGCAGGCAAGGTCAGCCCCAGCATTTT,TRBV15,.,TRBJ1-5,.
CASSTGTGEAWETQYF,TGTGCCAGCAGCACGGGGACAGGGGAAGCGTGGGAGACCCAGTACTTC,TRBV12-3/TRBV12-4,many,TRBJ2-5,TRBD1
CASLPNGGRTEAFF,TGTGCCAGCCTCCCCAACGGAGGGCGGACTGAAGCTTTCTTT,TRBV12-3/TRBV12-4,few,TRBJ1-1,.
CSARDGTRGGNSPLHF,TGCAGTGCTAGAGATGGTACGAGGGGAGGAAATTCACCCCTCCACTTT,TRBV20-1,.,TRBJ1-6,.
CSVEVTGTGELFF,TGCAGCGTTGAGGTGACAGGGACCGGGGAGCTGTTTTTT,TRBV29-1,.,TRBJ2-2,TRBD1